This T cell receptor (beta chain) derives from a study of CD8+ T cells in alopecia areata. Following extraction, RNA underwent reverse transcription to cDNA, which served as the sequencing template. Sequencing was performed with immunoSEQ multiplex PCR; in TCRdb, only in-frame clones are kept and a portion is missing. The table lists fewer than 250,000 clones, 64% of them singletons. Treatment described: oral pan-JAK inhibitor, 5-10 mg twice daily. The CDR3 covers 13 residues. Trimming removed 3 bases at V and 8 bases at J, with 12 bases between. The germline V gene has CDR1 SGHRS and CDR2 YFSETQ. This chain connects TRBV5-1 to TRBJ2-1; no reliable D call. Sequences were derived from CD4+ T cells sorted from blood, sampled between weeks 47 and 50, from a patient treated with tofacitinib. The sequence was obtained from a human donor with alopecia areata. This CDR3 reads CASSSAAGHEQFF. In DNA form, the CDR3 reads TGCGCCAGCAGCTCGGCGGCAGGTCATGAGCAGTTCTTC.